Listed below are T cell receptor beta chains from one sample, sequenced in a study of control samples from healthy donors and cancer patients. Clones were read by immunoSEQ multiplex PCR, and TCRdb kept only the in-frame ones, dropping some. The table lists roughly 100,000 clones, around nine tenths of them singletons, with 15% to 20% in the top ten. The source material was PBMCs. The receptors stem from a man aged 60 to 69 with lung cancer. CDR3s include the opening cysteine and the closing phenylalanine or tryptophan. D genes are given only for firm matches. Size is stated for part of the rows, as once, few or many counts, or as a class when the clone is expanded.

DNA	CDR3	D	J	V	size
TGTGCCATCAGTGAGTCGGACAGAAACTATGGCTACACCTTC	CAISESDRNYGYTF	.	TRBJ1-2	TRBV10-3	once
TGTGCCAGCAGCGGACAGGGGTCGGATACGCAGTATTTT	CASSGQGSDTQYF	TRBD1	TRBJ2-3	TRBV4-2	.
TGTGCCAGCAGCCCGCGGGTGGAGGGGCACACTGAAGCTTTCTTT	CASSPRVEGHTEAFF	.	TRBJ1-1	TRBV9	.
TGTGCTAGTGTCCTGGTAGAGGGGGACAGGGTTGGACTACATATACCTAACAATGAGCAGTTCTTC	CASVLVEGDRVGLHIPNNEQFF	TRBD1	TRBJ2-1	TRBV12-5	.
TGTGCCAGCAGTTTTGGGGGGACCTACGAGCAGTACTTC	CASSFGGTYEQYF	.	TRBJ2-7	TRBV12-3/TRBV12-4	.
TGTGCCAGCAGCCCGGGGGGGGCTGGAAACACCATATATTTT	CASSPGGAGNTIYF	.	TRBJ1-3	TRBV14	once
TGTGCCAGCAGCTTTTTCCAGGCCTACAATGAGCAGTTCTTC	CASSFFQAYNEQFF	.	TRBJ2-1	TRBV7-2	.
TGTGCCAGCAGCCCCCAGGGGGGGTGGGACAATGAGCAGTTCTTC	CASSPQGGWDNEQFF	.	TRBJ2-1	TRBV7-2	.
TGTGCCAGCAGCCTCGGGTGGCAGGGGAACACTGAAGCTTTCTTT	CASSLGWQGNTEAFF	.	TRBJ1-1	TRBV3-1/TRBV3-2	.
TGCGCCAGCAGGGGGGGACAGACTACAGGAGCCCAGTACTTC	CASRGGQTTGAQYF	.	TRBJ2-5	TRBV10-2	.
TGTGCCAGCAGGGACAGAGCCATGAACACTGAAGCTTTCTTT	CASRDRAMNTEAFF	.	TRBJ1-1	TRBV6-5	.
TGTGCCTCCCTCCTACCGGGGGGGGGCACCTATGGCTACACCTTC	CASLLPGGGTYGYTF	.	TRBJ1-2	TRBV30	.
TGCGCCAGCAGCTTCGGACAGGGGGGGACCCAGTACTTC	CASSFGQGGTQYF	TRBD1	TRBJ2-5	TRBV5-1	.
TGTGCCAGCAGCTGGACGGGGGGGGCGGACACTGAAGCTTTCTTT	CASSWTGGADTEAFF	.	TRBJ1-1	TRBV7-2	.
TGTGCCAGCACATGGGCGGGGACCAACACCGGGGAGCTGTTTTTT	CASTWAGTNTGELFF	.	TRBJ2-2	TRBV2	.
TGCAGCGTTTTCTGGGGTAGGGGGGCAGGCCTGTTTTTT	CSVFWGRGAGLFF	.	TRBJ1-4	TRBV29-1	.
TGTGCCACCAGGGGCGAGGGGCTGGCTGAAGCTTTCTTT	CATRGEGLAEAFF	.	TRBJ1-1	TRBV24-1	.
TGCAGCGTTACCGGAGGTTCTACTAACTATGGCTACACCTTC	CSVTGGSTNYGYTF	.	TRBJ1-2	TRBV29-1	once
TGTGCCAGCAGCCAAGCTCTGGGTGGGAGCTATGGCTACACCTTC	CASSQALGGSYGYTF	.	TRBJ1-2	TRBV14	.
TGTGCCTGGAGTGTTCTCAGCTCCTATAATTCACCCCTCCACTTT	CAWSVLSSYNSPLHF	.	TRBJ1-6	TRBV30	once
TGTGCCAGCAGGGAGAGTGTAGCTTTCTTT	CASRESVAFF	.	TRBJ1-1	TRBV6-6	.
TGCGCCAGCCCCGGGGGGGGGCCGGCTGGAAACACCATATATTTT	CASPGGGPAGNTIYF	.	TRBJ1-3	TRBV5-1	once
TGTGCCAGCAGTGATTCCGCCTTTCTCTATAATTCACCCCTCCACTTT	CASSDSAFLYNSPLHF	.	TRBJ1-6	TRBV2	.
TGTGCCAGCAGTCTCCACCGGGACAGGGCCTACGAGCAGTACTTC	CASSLHRDRAYEQYF	TRBD1	TRBJ2-7	TRBV27	.
TGTGCCAGCAGCTTAGCCCAGGGGGCGGACACTGAAGCTTTCTTT	CASSLAQGADTEAFF	TRBD1	TRBJ1-1	TRBV7-6	.
TGCGCCAGCAGGTTATTGGGACAGAACCTAAACACTGAAGCTTTCTTT	CASRLLGQNLNTEAFF	TRBD1	TRBJ1-1	TRBV5-1	once
TGTGCCACCAGTGATCCCAGGGATTGGGCCGCGGGCCAAGAGACCCAGTACTTC	CATSDPRDWAAGQETQYF	.	TRBJ2-5	TRBV24-1	.
TGTGCCAGCAGCCAGGGACAGGGGGCCGCCGGGGAGCTGTTTTTT	CASSQGQGAAGELFF	TRBD1	TRBJ2-2	TRBV14	.
TGTGCCTGGGAAGCCCCCAGCTCCTACAATGAGCAGTTCTTC	CAWEAPSSYNEQFF	.	TRBJ2-1	TRBV30	.
TGTGCCAGCAGTTACTCGAGGGTAGGCACTGAAGCTTTCTTT	CASSYSRVGTEAFF	.	TRBJ1-1	TRBV6-5	.
TGTGCCAGCAGCCAAGGACCGGGGGGCAAGTCAGATACGCAGTATTTT	CASSQGPGGKSDTQYF	.	TRBJ2-3	TRBV3-1/TRBV3-2	.
TGCGCCAGCAGCTTGTTGCAGGGCACAGATACGCAGTATTTT	CASSLLQGTDTQYF	.	TRBJ2-3	TRBV5-1	.
TGTGCCAGCAGCTCTGGGTCAGGGGGCTATGGCTACACCTTC	CASSSGSGGYGYTF	TRBD1	TRBJ1-2	TRBV27	once